The 5 T cell receptor beta chains below were found in one sample sequenced in a study of T cell changes during pregnancy in multiple sclerosis. Repertoires were generated with immunoSEQ multiplex PCR, while TCRdb's copy carries only in-frame clones and drops some. The table records some 70,000 clones, about 91% of them present only once. The sequences come from peripheral blood, collected in the second trimester of pregnancy. Receptor source: a female donor in good health, enrolled as a control in a pregnancy study.

The rearrangement uses TRBV2 and TRBJ2-1, with 11 bases identical to TRBD1. Looked up from germline, CDR1 is SNHLY and CDR2 is FYNNEI. This CDR3 contains 15 residues. The V and J ends lost 4 bases and 6 bases, in that order; junction bases with no gene match: 5. This chain's CDR3 is CASSAGQGAFNEQFF. DNA for the CDR3: TGTGCCAGCAGTGCTGGACAGGGGGCGTTCAATGAGCAGTTCTTC. Filled out from reference TRBV2 and TRBJ2-1, the complete variable domain reads EPEVTQTPSHQVTQMGQEVILRCVPISNHLYFYWYRQILGQKVEFLVSFYNNEISEKSEIFDDQFSVERPDGSNFTLKIRSTKLEDSAMYFCASSAGQGAFNEQFFGPGTRLTVL.

The rearrangement links TRBV7-9 to TRBJ2-7, with TRBD1 matching over 7 bases. The CDR3 has 14 amino acids. Germline loops: CDR1 SEHNR, CDR2 FQNEAQ (reference sequence). V lost 8 bases to trimming and J lost 4 bases; unmatched junction nucleotides: 11. This chain's CDR3 is CASSNPGQTYEQYF. In DNA, the CDR3 is TGTGCCAGCTCCAATCCGGGACAGACATACGAGCAGTACTTC.

The rearrangement links TRBV18 to TRBJ1-1; the D is unclear. CDR1 is KGHSH, CDR2 LQKENI, per germline. This CDR3 region has 14 residues. V dropped 1 base and J dropped 7 bases, with 13 bases sitting between them. CDR3: CASSPLGSIFEAFF. The CDR3, as DNA: TGTGCCAGCTCACCACTGGGCAGTATATTTGAAGCTTTCTTT.

A few counts support this clone. The V and J genes are TRBV18 and TRBJ1-2; D uncertain. The CDR3 has 12 residues. Germline V gene data show CDR1 as KGHSH and CDR2 as LQKENI. Between the trimmed V and J ends, which lost 4 bases and 8 bases, there was a span of 11 bases. CDR3 nucleotide sequence: TGTGCCAGCTCACTCTACGTAGAGGGCTACACCTTC. It is translated as CASSLYVEGYTF.

The genes are TRBV6-4 and TRBJ2-1; no definite D call. This CDR3 has 15 amino acids. Trimming left V 0 bases short and J 3 bases short, with 9 bases between. Per the germline V gene, CDR1 is MRHNA and CDR2 is SNTAGT. The CDR3 here is CASSDSGSFYNEQFF. The CDR3, as DNA: TGTGCCAGCAGTGACTCTGGTAGCTTCTACAATGAGCAGTTCTTC.